Presented here are 14 T cell receptor beta chains from one specimen sequenced in a study of response to subunit inactivated influenza vaccine. Via MiXCR, TCRdb re-called the RT-PCR reads, giving one row per CDR3 protein. Found here are around 480,000 distinct CDR3 sequences, approximately 11% of them singletons; the top ten hold 12%. The source material was PBMCs from blood, sampled about 40 days after vaccination. The source of these receptors is a middle-aged man who received an inactivated influenza vaccine.

There are a few counts of this clonotype. The rearrangement joins TRBV2 to TRBJ2-7; TRBD2 aligns across 13 bases. The CDR3 is made up of 14 amino acids. Per germline, CDR1 SNHLY and CDR2 FYNNEI. V was pared by 3 bases and J by 6 bases, with 2 bases of the junction left unmatched. The CDR3 spells CASSDGLAGVEQYF. CDR3 DNA: TGTGCCAGCAGTGATGGACTAGCGGGAGTCGAGCAGTACTTC.

A few counts support this clonotype. This chain uses TRBV14 with TRBJ2-5, with a weak D call TRBD1 (7 bases). The CDR3 loop spans 16 amino acids. V was cut by 0 bases and J by 5 bases, with 16 bases left in between. Germline V gene sequence: CDR1 SGHDN, CDR2 FVKESK. The CDR3 spells CASSQDFSGGLETQYF. The CDR3 coding sequence is TGTGCCAGCAGCCAAGATTTCTCAGGGGGACTGGAGACCCAGTACTTC. Together with reference TRBV14 and TRBJ2-5, the CDR3 gives the full variable domain: EAGVTQFPSHSVIEKGQTVTLRCDPISGHDNLYWYRRVMGKEIKFLLHFVKESKQDESGMPNNRFLAERTGGTYSTLKVQPAELEDSGVYFCASSQDFSGGLETQYFGPGTRLLVL.

This clonotype was seen only a few times. The junction and the germline gene differ at one end; a read error may be behind it. This chain uses TRBV7-2 with TRBJ2-5; either TRBD1 or TRBD2 may supply D (6 bases each). Germline CDR1 SGHTA, CDR2 FQGNSA. This CDR3 has 14 amino acids. This CDR3 is CASSLAGGQETRYF. CDR3 sequence (DNA): TGTGCCAGCAGCTTAGCGGGGGGCCAAGAGACCCGGTACTTC.

The rearrangement joins TRBV6-1 to TRBJ1-6, with a weak D call TRBD1 (5 bases). The CDR3 contains 17 residues. The V end was cut by 6 bases, the J end by 10 bases, with 25 bases between. The V gene's germline CDR1 is MNHNS and CDR2 SASEGT. The CDR3 loop reads CASSRDVETPPVSPLHF. The CDR3 bases are TGTGCCAGCAGCCGGGACGTCGAGACTCCCCCGGTATCACCCCTCCACTTT.

This clonotype was counted a few times. The CDR3: CASSVEITGELFF. CDR3 DNA: TGTGCCAGCAGCGTGGAGATCACCGGGGAGCTGTTTTTT. This chain uses TRBV9 with TRBJ2-2; unclear D gene. The CDR3 has 13 amino acids. Per germline, CDR1 SGDLS and CDR2 YYNGEE. V was pared by 2 bases and J by 4 bases, with 6 bases between.

This clonotype was observed a few times. V is TRBV9 and J is TRBJ1-5, with TRBD1 identical over 9 bases. The junction had 5 bases not matched to a gene; V was cut back by 4 bases and J by 3 bases. Per the germline V gene, CDR1 is SGDLS and CDR2 is YYNGEE. The CDR3 contains 15 residues. The CDR3 here is CASSIGQGLNQPQHF. DNA for the CDR3: TGTGCCAGCAGCATAGGACAGGGGCTCAATCAGCCCCAGCATTTT.

This clonotype has more than one count but fewer than ten. The V and J genes are TRBV3-1 and TRBJ1-1, with TRBD1 as a possible D gene (5 bases). CDR1 and CDR2 from the germline V gene are LGHDT and YNNKEL (reference sequence). V shed 4 bases and J shed 5 bases, with 11 bases lying between them. This CDR3 is 13 amino acids long. The DNA for the CDR3 is TGTGCCAGCAGCCCCCAGGGATGGACTGAAGCTTTCTTT. This translates into CASSPQGWTEAFF.

This clonotype showed up just a few times. The chain links TRBV27 to TRBJ1-4; D uncertain. Germline V lookup: CDR1 MNHEY, CDR2 SMNVEV (reference sequence). V lost 2 bases to trimming and J lost 10 bases, with 14 bases between them. This CDR3 contains 14 residues. The CDR3 loop is CASSLSWVDGKLFF. The CDR3 DNA is TGTGCCAGCAGTTTAAGTTGGGTCGACGGAAAACTGTTTTTT.

The chain has TRBV25-1 and TRBJ2-3; tentative D call: TRBD2 (6 bases). Germline-derived CDR1 and CDR2 are MGHDK and SYGVNS. V lost 0 bases, J lost 2 bases, and 24 bases lay in between. This CDR3 has 20 residues. CDR3 protein: CASSEYQYRGKRAYTDTQYF. The CDR3 bases are TGTGCCAGCAGTGAATATCAATACCGCGGGAAGCGGGCATACACAGATACGCAGTATTTT.

A few counts support this clonotype. The J gene is TRBJ2-4, the V gene TRBV4-3; D is undetermined. The CDR3 runs to 17 residues. The V gene lost 0 bases and the J gene lost 0 bases, with 12 bases spanning the gap. Looked up from germline, CDR1 is LGHNA and CDR2 is YSLEER. In nucleotides, the CDR3 is TGCGCCAGCAGCCAAGATCCGGCCGCCTTAGCCAAAAACATTCAGTACTTC. It translates to CASSQDPAALAKNIQYF.

This rearrangement joins TRBV25-1 to TRBJ2-5; possibly TRBD2 for D (5 bases). Trimming pared 3 bases from V and 1 base from J, leaving 9 bases between. Looked up from germline, CDR1 is MGHDK and CDR2 is SYGVNS. The length of the CDR3 is 14 residues. The CDR3 DNA sequence: TGTGCCAGCAGTGACCCCGGGGTCCAAGAGACCCAGTACTTC. Amino acid sequence: CASSDPGVQETQYF.

This clonotype was seen at least ten times. The V and J genes are TRBV9 and TRBJ1-6, with 8 bases matching TRBD1. J lost 4 bases, V lost 3 bases, and 3 bases had no gene match. Germline V CDR1 and CDR2: SGDLS, YYNGEE. The CDR3 spans 15 residues. The CDR3 region is CASSAGTGYNSPLHF. DNA of the CDR3: TGTGCCAGCAGCGCCGGGACAGGATATAATTCACCCCTCCACTTT.

This clonotype turned up a few times. V is TRBV7-9 and J is TRBJ2-6; D may correspond to TRBD1 or TRBD2 (5 bases each). This CDR3 has 16 amino acids. Germline-derived CDR1 and CDR2 are SEHNR and FQNEAQ (reference sequence). The V end was cut by 1 base, the J end by 2 bases, with 9 bases between. The CDR3 bases are TGTGCCAGCAGCTTAGAGCCGGGGCCTGGGGCCAACGTCCTGACTTTC. Translating gives CASSLEPGPGANVLTF.

This clonotype was recorded at least ten times. This chain uses TRBV3-1 with TRBJ2-7; maybe TRBD2 (5 bases). The CDR3 covers 15 residues. The V end was cut by 1 base, the J end by 1 base, with 11 bases between. CDR1 and CDR2 (germline): LGHDT, YNNKEL (reference sequence). The CDR3 reads CASSQGLTKSYEQYF. The DNA of the CDR3 is TGTGCCAGCAGCCAAGGACTAACCAAGTCCTACGAGCAGTACTTC.